This T cell receptor (beta chain) was captured in a study of human T cells and chemical hapten exposure. Study-wide results and limits: Clustering by CDR3 similarity yielded significantly more large clusters from expanded TCRs than controls. Patch test scores rose with PT1 expanded TCR counts, a positive correlation.

Germline loops: CDR1 DFQATT, CDR2 SNEGSKA (reference sequence). J gave up 2 bases and V 0 bases, and 5 bases lay outside the gene matches. The CDR3 sequence is 16 residues long. Time point described: pre-sensitization, week 0. Treatment indicated: therapeutic diphenylcyclopropenone sensitization with weekly scalp DPC. Sample donors consisted of patients with alopecia, aged 18 to 70 years, who were suitable for DPC. The sample holds many counts of this clonotype. What it binds is unknown. Using its own MiXCR run on the RACE reads, TCRdb lists one record per CDR3 protein. Of about 260,000 distinct CDR3 sequences in the sample, about 8.1% were seen once.

The chain is built from TRBV20-1 and TRBJ2-7; TRBD2 agrees at 12 bases. The sequences come from whole blood, collected in connection with sensitization to the hapten diphenylcyclopropenone (DPC). This clonotype was obtained from a woman aged 40 to 49 with alopecia areata. Some clones in this sample may be carry-over from other donors' samples. Here the CDR3 DNA reads TGCAGTGCTAGAGATACTAGCGGGAGGAACCCCTACGAGCAGTACTTC. Encoded protein: CSARDTSGRNPYEQYF.